This TCR beta chain was sequenced in a study of cytomegalovirus exposure and HLA in healthy donors. Participants comprised healthy donors of bone marrow. General study points: Cytomegalovirus association was assigned to some 160 TCR beta chains. Later analysis placed DRB1 highest and HLA-C lowest in TCR association rates, which differed by HLA locus.

The PCR used 60 Vbeta and 13 Jbeta primers. The assay was immunoSEQ multiplex PCR, and TCRdb's table has in-frame clones only and misses some. The sample shows approximately 160,000 clones, less than 80% of them seen only once. As to this clone: Antigen specificity is unknown.

CDR3 length equals 14 residues. V dropped 1 base and J dropped 6 bases, with 9 bases sitting between them. Germline V gene data show CDR1 as LGHNT and CDR2 as FRNRAP. Sequencing was performed on PBMCs. This sequence was found in a female donor in good health and CMV-seronegative. The gene calls are TRBV12-5 and TRBJ2-2, with D perhaps matching TRBD2 (5 bases). In nucleotides, the CDR3 is TGTGCTAGTGGTTTGGGGCTAGCATCCGGGGAGCTGTTTTTT. It encodes CASGLGLASGELFF.